This TCR beta chain appears in the sequencing data of a study of blood T cell repertoires in COVID-19 (dated by TCRdb to the early 2020s). About the full investigation: Samples from collaborators originated in the United States, Italy and Spain and spanned both the acute and convalescent phases of COVID-19. The sample metadata nearly always contained a de-identified subject ID, COVID-19 status, age in years and sex. Samples came from the ongoing ImmuneRACE study (first 160 participants) plus 1,254 subjects from 6 global collaborators. Where available, HLA class I and class II types were taken from metadata supplied by the sample provider and were not determined by assay-based typing. The repertoires were released in a freely available public database meant as a resource for research on the immune response to SARS-CoV-2. Deeply sampled blood TCRbeta repertoires from subjects exposed to, actively infected with, or recovered from COVID-19 were included in the dataset. The material from the prospective study consisted of cDNA or gDNA derived from T cells, B-cell-depleted T cells, or PBMCs. On the study overall, not on this receptor specifically: The quantity of clinical and demographic metadata differed by source and by participant and was supplied without curation.

The immunoSEQ Assay, a bias-controlled multiplex PCR, was used to amplify TCRbeta CDR3 regions from genomic DNA. The authors' analysis ran thus. The number of nucleated cells in each sample was estimated by amplification of reference gene primers within the assay. To quantify the absolute abundance of each unique TCRbeta CDR3 rearrangement, sequence reads were collapsed and filtered. For each sample, productive Simpson clonality was calculated as the square root of Simpson's diversity index over productive rearrangements. TCRdb stores this immuneACCESS table with in-frame sequences only. Part of the clones is absent; in the studies checked, under half of the shortfall reflects unresolved V genes, and no reason is known for the rest. That table furnishes V, J and clone size, whereas the DNA furnished D and trimming. For this sample there are some 150,000 clones; 80% appear just once. The top ten clonotypes cover 0.5% to 0.65% of the sample.

In regard to this clone: Its antigen is still unknown. Base-call qualities are not available, and no considerably larger clone is one nucleotide away.

Collaborating institutions collected whole blood in K2EDTA tubes following their own protocols. For TCRbeta analysis, collaborators shipped samples in one of three forms: frozen whole blood, isolated PBMCs, or DNA extracted from either of those sample types. CDR1 and CDR2, looked up from the germline V gene (reference sequence), are SGHKS and YYEKEE. Trimming takes 1 base from V and 2 bases from J, and the germline ends sit 9 bases apart. The CDR3, from cysteine to phenylalanine, totals 15 residues. Only the CDR3 part of the read is kept: 45 bases, read in frame from the first base. The sample taken for sequencing was peripheral blood. Recombination linked TRBV5-5 to TRBJ2-2; no confident D gene assignment can be made. The sequence was collected from a man aged 55 to 70 with acute or convalescent COVID-19. The DNA reads as follows: TGTGCCAGCAGCTTGAGAAAGAGTAACACCGGGGAGCTGTTTTTT. Its amino acids are CASSLRKSNTGELFF.